This TCR beta chain is drawn from a study of blood T cell repertoires in COVID-19. This table comes from immunoSEQ multiplex PCR, and its TCRdb copy is limited to in-frame clones, with some not included. The sample gives 88,000 or so clones, 75% to 90% of which show up once; 6.5% to 9% is in the top ten. The CDR3 loop spans 15 amino acids. V lost 4 bases, J lost 1 base, and 5 bases stayed unmatched. CDR1 is SGHTS, CDR2 YDEGEE, per germline. This chain joins TRBV5-8 and TRBJ2-7; the match to TRBD2 covers 10 bases. The origin of this receptor is a man aged 60 to 75 with acute or convalescent COVID-19. Material for sequencing was peripheral blood. The CDR3, as DNA: TGTGCCAGCAGCCAGCGGGAGGGAATATCCTACGAGCAGTACTTC. Protein sequence: CASSQREGISYEQYF.